The 25 T cell receptor beta chains below all came from one sample that was sequenced in a study of T cells after posttransplantation cyclophosphamide. Sequencing was performed with immunoSEQ multiplex PCR; in TCRdb, only in-frame clones are kept and a portion is missing. The sample contains tens of thousands of clones, none of them singletons. Sequenced input: PBMCs. Receptors originate from a man in his forties in good health, CMV-negative, and a related stem cell transplant donor.

This clone appeared many times. The chain employs TRBV7-6 and TRBJ2-1, with 8 bases aligning to TRBD2. The CDR3 has 15 amino acids. With 2 bases clipped from V and 8 bases from J, the junction kept 8 bases outside the gene matches. Germline loops: CDR1 SGHVS, CDR2 FNYEAQ. CDR3 in amino acids: CASSLWSGSNYEQFF. Here the CDR3 DNA reads TGTGCCAGCAGCTTATGGAGCGGGAGTAACTATGAGCAGTTCTTC.

This clone has just a few counts. The chain employs TRBV7-2 and TRBJ2-5, with D unclear. V was cut by 4 bases and J by 5 bases, with 5 bases left in between. The CDR3 runs to 11 residues. Looked up from germline, CDR1 is SGHTA and CDR2 is FQGNSA. Here the CDR3 reads CASSSVETQYF. CDR3 coding DNA: TGTGCCAGCAGCTCGGTGGAGACCCAGTACTTC.

This clone has a handful of counts. V gene TRBV4-2 combines with J gene TRBJ2-7; TRBD2 aligns across 13 bases. The CDR3 loop spans 14 amino acids. CDR1 is LGHNA and CDR2 is YNFKEQ in the germline V gene. J gave up 13 bases and V 3 bases, and 9 bases lay outside the gene matches. CDR3 DNA: TGTGCCAGCAGCCAGGGGACTAGCGGGGATGATCTATACTTC. Its translation is CASSQGTSGDDLYF.

This clone was counted many times. The V and J genes are TRBV6-5 and TRBJ1-2; TRBD1 aligns across 7 bases. After removal of 2 bases from V and 6 bases from J, the junction contained 3 bases not matched to a gene. Germline assignment: CDR1 MNHEY and CDR2 SVGAGI. CDR3 length equals 13 residues. Here the CDR3 DNA reads TGTGCCAGCAGTTACAGGGGGCCCGATGGCTACACCTTC. This sequence encodes CASSYRGPDGYTF.

This clone occurred many times. The chain joins TRBV10-3 to TRBJ2-7; 10 nucleotides agree with TRBD2. CDR3 length equals 15 residues. Germline CDR1 ENHRY, CDR2 SYGVKD. The V gene end was trimmed by 2 bases and the J gene end by 3 bases; junction bases not matched to a gene: 4. The CDR3 DNA reads as TGTGCCATCAGTGAGCCGGCTAGCGGGAGCTACGAGCAGTACGTC. Protein product: CAISEPASGSYEQYV.

The sample holds many counts of this clone. J is TRBJ2-2 and V is TRBV7-8, with 13 bases identical to TRBD2. V was pared by 2 bases and J by 3 bases, with 9 bases of the junction left unmatched. The CDR3 is 19 amino acids. The germline V gene encodes CDR1 SGHVS and CDR2 FQNEAQ. The CDR3 DNA reads as TGTGCCAGCAGCTTAACCCGACTAGCGGGGGGACAATACACCGGGGAGCTGTTTTTT. This codes for CASSLTRLAGGQYTGELFF.

This clone was seen at least ten times. The J gene is TRBJ1-6, the V gene TRBV7-9; 9 bases align to TRBD1. Germline V gene data show CDR1 as SEHNR and CDR2 as FQNEAQ (reference sequence). After removal of 5 bases from V and 8 bases from J, the junction contained 19 bases not matched to a gene. The length of the CDR3 is 19 residues. The CDR3 nucleotides are TGTGCCAGCAGCCCAAAGGGACAGGGCGATTTTTTTGGTGATTCACCCCTCCACTTT. The encoded protein is CASSPKGQGDFFGDSPLHF.

This clone showed up many times. The genes are TRBV19 and TRBJ2-3, with 8 bases identical to TRBD2. Trimming at V came to 10 bases and at J to 0 bases, leaving 6 bases not matched to a gene. Germline V lookup: CDR1 LNHDA, CDR2 SQIVND (reference sequence). The CDR3 length is 14 residues. DNA for the CDR3: TGTGCCACAGAGCGGGGGACGAGCACAGATACGCAGTATTTT. This translates into CATERGTSTDTQYF.

Many counts were recorded for this clone. The chain is built from TRBV5-6 and TRBJ1-2; possible D gene TRBD1, 5 bases. V was trimmed by 2 bases and J by 1 base, leaving 6 bases between them. CDR1 is SGHDT and CDR2 is YYEEEE in the germline V gene. This CDR3 has 13 amino acids. The CDR3, as DNA: TGTGCCAGCAGCTTCGGGGGTAACTATGGCTACACCTTC. The encoded protein is CASSFGGNYGYTF.

In this sample, this clone turned up many times. The chain carries TRBV19 and TRBJ2-1; 11 bases are a match to TRBD2. V shed 10 bases, J shed 0 bases, and the junction held 8 bases outside the gene matches. The germline V gene encodes CDR1 LNHDA and CDR2 SQIVND (reference sequence). This CDR3 is built from 16 residues. In DNA form, the CDR3 reads TGTGCCACCGATAGCGGGAGGGCTATCTCCTACAATGAGCAGTTCTTC. Translation: CATDSGRAISYNEQFF. Drawing the rest from reference TRBV19 and TRBJ2-1, the complete variable domain is DGGITQSPKYLFRKEGQNVTLSCEQNLNHDAMYWYRQDPGQGLRLIYYSQIVNDFQKGDIAEGYSVSREKKESFPLTVTSAQKNPTAFYLCATDSGRAISYNEQFFGPGTRLTVL.

This clone was seen repeatedly, ten times or more. This chain uses TRBV6-5 with TRBJ2-1; possible D gene TRBD2, 6 bases. V lost 3 bases and J 7 bases, leaving 19 bases between the germline ends. This CDR3 contains 16 residues. The V gene's germline CDR1 is MNHEY and CDR2 SVGAGI. CDR3 in amino acids: CASSYSLAGSKNEQFF. CDR3 DNA: TGTGCCAGCAGTTATTCCCTTGCGGGGTCCAAAAATGAGCAGTTCTTC.

This clone has more than one count but fewer than ten. The chain combines TRBV15 with TRBJ2-1; 7 bases match TRBD2. Germline V CDR1 and CDR2: LNHNV, YYDKDF (reference sequence). J was trimmed by 4 bases and V by 1 base; bases with no gene match: 7. The CDR3 contains 16 residues. The CDR3 coding sequence is TGTGCCACCAGCAGAGTTAAGCTAGCGGCTTACAATGAGCAGTTCTTC. It specifies CATSRVKLAAYNEQFF.

This clone was picked up a small number of times. The rearrangement links TRBV9 to TRBJ2-3; perhaps TRBD2 as D (5 bases). This CDR3 region has 14 residues. Trimming stripped 0 bases from V and 5 bases from J, with 10 bases between. Per the germline V gene, CDR1 is SGDLS and CDR2 is YYNGEE. The CDR3 spells CASSVATAGDTQYF. In DNA form, the CDR3 reads TGTGCCAGCAGCGTAGCTACGGCGGGAGATACGCAGTATTTT.

This clone was recorded at least ten times. This sequence joins TRBV5-1 and TRBJ2-3, with 13 bases aligning to TRBD2. V gave up 4 bases and J gave up 4 bases; unmatched junction bases: 6. The germline gives CDR1 SGHRS, CDR2 YFSETQ. This CDR3 is 16 amino acids long. The CDR3 DNA reads TGCGCCAGCAGCCCAGGACTAGCGGGAGTCGCAGATACGCAGTATTTT. It codes for CASSPGLAGVADTQYF.

This clone was recorded many times. This chain uses TRBV9 with TRBJ1-2; 10 positions agree with TRBD1. The CDR3 length is 19 residues. CDR1 and CDR2 from the germline V gene are SGDLS and YYNGEE. The V gene end was trimmed by 4 bases and the J gene end by 4 bases; junction bases not matched to a gene: 19. CDR3 bases: TGTGCCAGCAGCCTTACCCCAAACCCTTCCGGGACAGGGGCCTATGGCTACACCTTC. It translates to CASSLTPNPSGTGAYGYTF.

This clone came up many times. The CDR3 sequence is CASSAVPANYGYTF. DNA for the CDR3: TGTGCCAGCAGCGCCGTCCCGGCTAACTATGGCTACACCTTC. The V and J genes are TRBV7-8 and TRBJ1-2; no reliable D call. This CDR3 comprises 14 residues. Germline loops: CDR1 SGHVS, CDR2 FQNEAQ. Trimming cost V 5 bases and J 0 bases, with 10 bases left between them.

Many counts were recorded for this clone. The chain carries TRBV27 and TRBJ2-1, with 14 bases lining up with TRBD2. Looked up from germline, CDR1 is MNHEY and CDR2 is SMNVEV (reference sequence). The CDR3 has 17 residues. J lost 10 bases, V lost 5 bases, and 13 bases had no gene match. The DNA for the CDR3 is TGTGCCAGCAGTCCCCTGGGACTAGCGGGAGTAGGAGGGGAGCAGTTCTTC. As protein: CASSPLGLAGVGGEQFF.

This clone has a handful of counts. The J gene is TRBJ2-2, the V gene TRBV7-9, with a possible D match to TRBD2 (5 bases). There are 18 residues in the CDR3. Per the germline V gene, CDR1 is SEHNR and CDR2 is FQNEAQ (reference sequence). The ends were cut back, 1 base at V and 6 bases at J, with 21 bases in the middle. The CDR3 nucleotides read TGTGCCAGCAGCTTAGGTGGTAGAAACTCCGAGGGCCCCGGGGAGCTGTTTTTT. Translation: CASSLGGRNSEGPGELFF. Full variable domain (rest looked up from reference TRBV7-9 and TRBJ2-2): DTGVSQNPRHKITKRGQNVTFRCDPISEHNRLYWYRQTLGQGPEFLTYFQNEAQLEKSRLLSDRFSAERPKGSFSTLEIQRTEQGDSAMYLCASSLGGRNSEGPGELFFGEGSRLTVL.

In this sample, this clone turned up many times. The rearrangement joins TRBV2 to TRBJ1-2; no definite D call. In germline, CDR1 is SNHLY, CDR2 FYNNEI. V lost 3 bases and J 2 bases, leaving 7 bases between the germline ends. The CDR3 totals 13 residues. CDR3: CASSDTENYGYTF. CDR3 DNA sequence: TGTGCCAGCAGTGATACCGAGAACTATGGCTACACCTTC.

This clone was counted ten times or more. J is TRBJ2-1 and V is TRBV4-3, with 7 bases fitting TRBD2. V gave up 0 bases and J gave up 4 bases; unmatched junction bases: 15. Germline V gene data show CDR1 as LGHNA and CDR2 as YSLEER. CDR3 length: 19 amino acids. In nucleotides, the CDR3 is TGCGCCAGCAGCCAAGATTTAGTTGAGGGAGGGCTTTTATACAATGAGCAGTTCTTC. Amino acids: CASSQDLVEGGLLYNEQFF.

This clone was seen ten or more times. The chain links TRBV9 to TRBJ2-1, with 7 bases matching TRBD1. Germline loops: CDR1 SGDLS, CDR2 YYNGEE. V lost 5 bases to trimming and J lost 8 bases; unmatched junction nucleotides: 10. The CDR3 loop spans 14 amino acids. CDR3 in DNA: TGTGCCAGCAGTCGACAGGGTTCGAGCGATGAGCAGTTCTTC. This encodes CASSRQGSSDEQFF.

This clone has ten or more counts. V and J are TRBV2 and TRBJ2-5; 7 positions agree with TRBD1. CDR3 length: 13 residues. The junction had 5 bases not matched to a gene; V was cut back by 7 bases and J by 3 bases. Germline lookup yields CDR1 SNHLY and CDR2 FYNNEI. CDR3 coding DNA: TGTGCCAGCACGGGCGACAGGGAAGAGACCCAGTACTTC. This translates into CASTGDREETQYF. The full variable domain, rest sourced from reference TRBV2 and TRBJ2-5, is EPEVTQTPSHQVTQMGQEVILRCVPISNHLYFYWYRQILGQKVEFLVSFYNNEISEKSEIFDDQFSVERPDGSNFTLKIRSTKLEDSAMYFCASTGDREETQYFGPGTRLLVL.

CDR3 nucleotides: TGTGCCTGGAGTAGGGGACAGGGGGTTTCTCAGCCCCAGCATTTT. This sequence encodes CAWSRGQGVSQPQHF. V gene TRBV30 combines with J gene TRBJ1-5; 11 bases align to TRBD1. The CDR3 runs to 15 residues. Trimming cost V 2 bases and J 6 bases; bases outside gene matches: 6. CDR1 is GTSNPN, CDR2 SVGIG, per germline (reference sequence).

Many counts were recorded for this clone. Other DNA sequences within the sample encode an identical CDR3. The CDR3 region is CASSIDRGDTQYF. The CDR3 DNA follows: TGTGCCAGTAGTATAGATCGGGGGGATACGCAGTATTTT. The V gene is TRBV19, the J gene TRBJ2-3; weak D call: TRBD2 (6 bases). The ends were cut back, 0 bases at V and 6 bases at J, with 7 bases in the middle. The CDR3 has 13 residues. Germline V CDR1 and CDR2: LNHDA, SQIVND (reference sequence).

This clone showed up just a few times. The V and J genes are TRBV9 and TRBJ2-3; 7 positions agree with TRBD2. The V gene's germline CDR1 is SGDLS and CDR2 YYNGEE. The CDR3 loop spans 12 amino acids. V gave up 1 base and J gave up 8 bases; unmatched junction bases: 1. Here the CDR3 DNA reads TGTGCCAGCAGCGTAACGGGGGGTACGCAGTATTTT. Protein sequence: CASSVTGGTQYF.